This T cell receptor (beta chain) was sequenced in a study of shared clonotypes between healthy human individuals. CD45RO negativity and positive selection for CCR7 defined naive CD8 cells, a population that excluded terminally differentiated effector memory CD45RA+ cells. In germline, CDR1 is MNHNY, CDR2 SVGAGI (reference sequence). Trimming cost V 3 bases and J 0 bases, with 2 bases left between them. CDR3 length: 13 amino acids. Per the study methods: ImmunoSEQ gave junction-only sequences without quality scores, so filtering differed. Here immunoSEQ multiplex PCR was the method, and the copy in TCRdb shows in-frame clones only, minus some. V, J and clone size are taken as reported in that table, and D and trimming were inferred from the DNA itself. Here the sample spans hundreds of thousands of clones, 85% to 95% being singletons.

The clonotype originates from a woman aged 30 to 39 in good health. J is TRBJ2-2 and V is TRBV6-6; D is undetermined. Sequenced: naive CD8+ T cells sorted from blood. In DNA form, the CDR3 reads TGTGCCAGCAGTTATACGAACACCGGGGAGCTGTTTTTT. Protein product: CASSYTNTGELFF.